This T cell receptor beta chain was observed in a study of shared clonotypes between healthy human individuals. The repertoire was sequenced with immunoSEQ multiplex PCR; TCRdb's copy has only in-frame clones and lacks some. The table shows under 1,900,000 clones, with less than 99% occurring only once. A note on this clone: Antigen unknown.

Study-wide findings and caveats: Roughly 5% of naive CD4 clonotypes were shared across several donors.

The sample was naive CD4+ T cells sorted from blood. The subset was: CD45RA+ positively selected. This TCR was recovered from a man younger than 45 in good health.

CDR3 region: CASHERGQFGGAFF. The CDR3 nucleotides are TGTGCCAGCCATGAGCGGGGACAGTTCGGCGGAGCTTTCTTT. The chain links TRBV28 to TRBJ1-1; 7 bases are a match to TRBD1. Unmatched junction bases numbered 16, after V lost 8 bases and J lost 10 bases. The CDR3 runs 14 residues. Germline V gene sequence: CDR1 MDHEN, CDR2 SYDVKM.